What follows is one TCR beta chain and its context. Its antigen is not known. The germline CDR1 and CDR2 sequences are SGHRS and YFSETQ. The CDR3 consists of 12 residues. Trimming took 4 bases from V and 7 from J, leaving 11 bases between them. The data stem from a study of cytomegalovirus exposure and HLA in healthy donors. General study findings and limits: Further analysis, carried out later, found HLA-associated TCR beta chains more clonally expanded than equally common other chains. What TCR beta sequences reportedly achieved was accurate prediction of HLA-A and HLA-B alleles in most subjects.

13 Jbeta primers and 60 Vbeta primers were used for the PCR. Data came from immunoSEQ multiplex PCR; TCRdb stores just in-frame clones and leaves some out. The sample lists around 89,000 clones; over 75% were seen once. This sequence was found in a girl aged 2-9 years in good health and CMV-seropositive. The V call is TRBV5-1, the J call TRBJ1-1; D gene ambiguous. Sequencing used PBMCs. CDR3 protein: CASSPSTSEAFF. The CDR3, as DNA: TGCGCCAGCAGCCCGTCCACCAGTGAAGCTTTCTTT.